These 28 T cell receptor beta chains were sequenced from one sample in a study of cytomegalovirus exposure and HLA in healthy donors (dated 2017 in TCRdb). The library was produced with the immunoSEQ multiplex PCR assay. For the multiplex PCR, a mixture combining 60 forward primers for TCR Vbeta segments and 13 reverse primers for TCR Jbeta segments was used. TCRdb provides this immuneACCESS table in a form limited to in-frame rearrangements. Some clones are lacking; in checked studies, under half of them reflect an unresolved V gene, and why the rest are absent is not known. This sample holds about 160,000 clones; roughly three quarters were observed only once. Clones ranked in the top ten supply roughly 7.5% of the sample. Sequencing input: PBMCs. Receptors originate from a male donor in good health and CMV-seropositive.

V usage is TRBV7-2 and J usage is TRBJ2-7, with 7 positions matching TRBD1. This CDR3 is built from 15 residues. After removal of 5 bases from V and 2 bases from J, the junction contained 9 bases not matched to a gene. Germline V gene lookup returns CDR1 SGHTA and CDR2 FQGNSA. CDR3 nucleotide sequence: TGTGCCAGCAGCGTCGACAGGGCGGTCACCTACGAGCAGTACTTC. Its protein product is CASSVDRAVTYEQYF.

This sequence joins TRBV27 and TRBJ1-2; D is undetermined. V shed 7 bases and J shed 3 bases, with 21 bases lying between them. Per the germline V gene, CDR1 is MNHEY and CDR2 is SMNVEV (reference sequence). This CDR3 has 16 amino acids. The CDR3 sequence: CASMGWETEGYYGYTF. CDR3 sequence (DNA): TGTGCCAGCATGGGCTGGGAGACGGAGGGATACTATGGCTACACCTTC.

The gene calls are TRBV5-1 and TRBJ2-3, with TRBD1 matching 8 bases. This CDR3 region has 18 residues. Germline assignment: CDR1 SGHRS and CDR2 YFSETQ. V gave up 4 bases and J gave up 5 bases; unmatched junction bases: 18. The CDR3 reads CASSPDRVMAGWEDTQYF. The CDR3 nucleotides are TGCGCCAGCAGCCCGGACAGGGTTATGGCGGGGTGGGAAGATACGCAGTATTTT.

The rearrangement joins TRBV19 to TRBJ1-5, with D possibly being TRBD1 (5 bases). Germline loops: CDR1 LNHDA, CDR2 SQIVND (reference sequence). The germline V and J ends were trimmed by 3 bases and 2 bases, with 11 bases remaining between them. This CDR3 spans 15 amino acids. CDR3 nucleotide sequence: TGTGCCAGTAGTATCAGGGCCTTCGGCAATCAGCCCCAGCATTTT. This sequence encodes CASSIRAFGNQPQHF.

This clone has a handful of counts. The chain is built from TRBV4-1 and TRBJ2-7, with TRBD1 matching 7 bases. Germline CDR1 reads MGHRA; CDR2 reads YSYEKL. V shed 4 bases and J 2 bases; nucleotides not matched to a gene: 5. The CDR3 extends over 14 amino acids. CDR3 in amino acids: CASSPRQGPYEQYF. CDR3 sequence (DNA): TGCGCCAGCAGCCCGCGACAGGGCCCCTACGAGCAGTACTTC.

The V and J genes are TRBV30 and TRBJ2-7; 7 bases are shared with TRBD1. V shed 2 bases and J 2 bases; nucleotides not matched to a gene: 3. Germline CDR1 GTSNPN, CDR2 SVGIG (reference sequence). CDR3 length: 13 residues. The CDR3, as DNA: TGTGCCTGGAGTCGGGACAGCCCCTACGAGCAGTACTTC. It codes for CAWSRDSPYEQYF.

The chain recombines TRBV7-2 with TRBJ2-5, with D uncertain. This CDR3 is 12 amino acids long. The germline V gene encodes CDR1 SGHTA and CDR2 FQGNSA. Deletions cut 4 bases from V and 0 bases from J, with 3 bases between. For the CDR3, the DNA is TGTGCCAGCAGCTCGTACCAAGAGACCCAGTACTTC. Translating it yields CASSSYQETQYF.

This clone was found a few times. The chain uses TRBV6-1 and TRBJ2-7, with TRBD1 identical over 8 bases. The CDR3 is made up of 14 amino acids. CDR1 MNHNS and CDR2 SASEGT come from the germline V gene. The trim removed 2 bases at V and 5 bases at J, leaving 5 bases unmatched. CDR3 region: CASSENLDRDEQYF. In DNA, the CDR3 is TGTGCCAGCAGTGAAAATTTGGACAGGGACGAGCAGTACTTC.

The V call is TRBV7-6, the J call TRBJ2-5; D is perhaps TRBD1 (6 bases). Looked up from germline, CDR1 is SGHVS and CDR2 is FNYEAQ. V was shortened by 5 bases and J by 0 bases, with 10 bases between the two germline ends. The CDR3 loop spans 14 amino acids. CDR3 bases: TGTGCCAGCAGCCAGGACAGAAACCAAGAGACCCAGTACTTC. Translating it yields CASSQDRNQETQYF.

CDR3 region: CSVEPGQGAPIVTDTQYF. Here the CDR3 DNA reads TGCAGCGTTGAACCCGGACAGGGGGCCCCCATAGTCACAGATACGCAGTATTTT. The genes are TRBV29-1 and TRBJ2-3, with 11 bases identical to TRBD1. The germline V gene has CDR1 SQVTM and CDR2 ANQGSEA. Trimming took 2 bases from V and 2 from J; bases not matched to a gene: 12. The CDR3 consists of 18 residues.

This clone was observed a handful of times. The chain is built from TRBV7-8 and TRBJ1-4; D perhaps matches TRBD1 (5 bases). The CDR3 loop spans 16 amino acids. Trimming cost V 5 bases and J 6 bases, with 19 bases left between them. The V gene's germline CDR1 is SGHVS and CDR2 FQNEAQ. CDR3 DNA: TGTGCCAGCAGCCTTTCGGCGCAGGGAGGGTATGAAAAACTGTTTTTT. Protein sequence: CASSLSAQGGYEKLFF.

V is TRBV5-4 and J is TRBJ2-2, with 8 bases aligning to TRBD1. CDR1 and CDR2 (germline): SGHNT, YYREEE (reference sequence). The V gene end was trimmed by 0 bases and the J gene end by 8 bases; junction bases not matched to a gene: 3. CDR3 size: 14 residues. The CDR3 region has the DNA TGTGCCAGCAGCTTGGGGACAGGGCCTGGGGAGCTGTTTTTT. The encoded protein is CASSLGTGPGELFF. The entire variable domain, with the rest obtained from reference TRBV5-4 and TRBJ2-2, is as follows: ETGVTQSPTHLIKTRGQQVTLRCSSQSGHNTVSWYQQALGQGPQFIFQYYREEENGRGNFPPRFSGLQFPNYSSELNVNALELDDSALYLCASSLGTGPGELFFGEGSRLTVL.

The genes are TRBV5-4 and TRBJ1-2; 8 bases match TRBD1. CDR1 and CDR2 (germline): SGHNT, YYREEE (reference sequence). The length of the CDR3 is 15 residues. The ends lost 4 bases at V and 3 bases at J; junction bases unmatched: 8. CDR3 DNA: TGTGCCAGCAGCGAGATGGGACAGGACTACTATGGCTACACCTTC. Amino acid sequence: CASSEMGQDYYGYTF.

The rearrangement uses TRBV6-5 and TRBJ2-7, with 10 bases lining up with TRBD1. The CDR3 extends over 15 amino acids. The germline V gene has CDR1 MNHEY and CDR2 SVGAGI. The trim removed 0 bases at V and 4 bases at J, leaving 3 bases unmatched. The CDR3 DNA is TGTGCCAGCAGTTACTCGACAGGGGGCTGGTACGAGCAGTACTTC. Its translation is CASSYSTGGWYEQYF.

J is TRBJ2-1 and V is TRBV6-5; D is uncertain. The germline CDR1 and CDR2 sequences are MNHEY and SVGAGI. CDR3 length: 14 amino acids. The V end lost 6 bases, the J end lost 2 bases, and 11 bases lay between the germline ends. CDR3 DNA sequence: TGTGCCAGCAGGGCCGACTTGACCTACAATGAGCAGTTCTTC. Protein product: CASRADLTYNEQFF.

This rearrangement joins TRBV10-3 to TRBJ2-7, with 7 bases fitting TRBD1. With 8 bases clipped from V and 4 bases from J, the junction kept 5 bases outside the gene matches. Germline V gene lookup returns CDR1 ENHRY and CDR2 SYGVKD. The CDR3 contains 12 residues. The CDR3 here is CAIAQGEYEQYF. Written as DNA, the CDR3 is TGTGCCATCGCTCAGGGGGAATACGAGCAGTACTTC.

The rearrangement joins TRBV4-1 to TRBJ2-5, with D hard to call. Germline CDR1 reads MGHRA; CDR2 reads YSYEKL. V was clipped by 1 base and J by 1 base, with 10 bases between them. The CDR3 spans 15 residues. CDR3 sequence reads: CASSQGQTVQETQYF. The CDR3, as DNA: TGCGCCAGCAGCCAAGGTCAAACAGTCCAAGAGACCCAGTACTTC.

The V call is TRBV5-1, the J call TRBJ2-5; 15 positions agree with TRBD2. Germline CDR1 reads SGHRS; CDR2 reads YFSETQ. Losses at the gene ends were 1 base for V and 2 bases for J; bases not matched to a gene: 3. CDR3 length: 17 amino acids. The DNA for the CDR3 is TGCGCCAGCAGCTTGACCGGGACTAGCGGGGGGCAAGAGACCCAGTACTTC. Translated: CASSLTGTSGGQETQYF.

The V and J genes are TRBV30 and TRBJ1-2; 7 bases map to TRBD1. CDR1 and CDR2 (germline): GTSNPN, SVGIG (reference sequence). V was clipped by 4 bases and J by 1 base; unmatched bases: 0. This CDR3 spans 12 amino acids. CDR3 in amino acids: CAWTGGNYGYTF. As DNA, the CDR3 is TGTGCCTGGACAGGGGGTAACTATGGCTACACCTTC. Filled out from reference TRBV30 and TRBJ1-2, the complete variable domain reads SQTIHQWPATLVQPVGSPLSLECTVEGTSNPNLYWYRQAAGRGLQLLFYSVGIGQISSEVPQNLSASRPQDRQFILSSKKLLLSDSGFYLCAWTGGNYGYTFGSGTRLTVV.

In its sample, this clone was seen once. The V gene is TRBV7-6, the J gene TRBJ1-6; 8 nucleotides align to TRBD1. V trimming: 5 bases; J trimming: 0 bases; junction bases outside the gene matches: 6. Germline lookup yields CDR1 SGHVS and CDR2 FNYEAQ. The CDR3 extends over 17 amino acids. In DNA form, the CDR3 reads TGTGCCAGCAGCGCCACAGGGGGAAGCTCCTATAATTCACCCCTCCACTTT. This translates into CASSATGGSSYNSPLHF.

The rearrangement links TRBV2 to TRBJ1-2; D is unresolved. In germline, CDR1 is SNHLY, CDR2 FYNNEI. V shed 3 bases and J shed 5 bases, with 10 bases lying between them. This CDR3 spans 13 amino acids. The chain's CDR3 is CASSDPERYGYTF. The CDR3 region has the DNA TGTGCCAGCAGTGACCCGGAGCGGTATGGCTACACCTTC. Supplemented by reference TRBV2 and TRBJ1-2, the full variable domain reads EPEVTQTPSHQVTQMGQEVILRCVPISNHLYFYWYRQILGQKVEFLVSFYNNEISEKSEIFDDQFSVERPDGSNFTLKIRSTKLEDSAMYFCASSDPERYGYTFGSGTRLTVV.

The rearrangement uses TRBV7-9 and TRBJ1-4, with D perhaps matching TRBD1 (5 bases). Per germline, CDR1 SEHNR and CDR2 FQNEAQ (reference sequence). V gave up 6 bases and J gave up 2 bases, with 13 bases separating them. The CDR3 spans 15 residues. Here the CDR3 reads CASSPGGGTNEKLFF. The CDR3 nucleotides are TGTGCCAGCAGTCCCGGGGGTGGTACTAATGAAAAACTGTTTTTT.

Here the CDR3 reads CASSLNNMVGTPASYEQYF. The CDR3 DNA is TGTGCCAGCAGCTTAAATAATATGGTAGGGACACCTGCCTCCTACGAGCAGTACTTC. The chain employs TRBV13 and TRBJ2-7, with D possibly being TRBD1 (6 bases). CDR3 length: 19 residues. V dropped 2 bases and J dropped 0 bases, with 23 bases sitting between them. Germline CDR1 is PRHDT and CDR2 is FYEKMQ (reference sequence).

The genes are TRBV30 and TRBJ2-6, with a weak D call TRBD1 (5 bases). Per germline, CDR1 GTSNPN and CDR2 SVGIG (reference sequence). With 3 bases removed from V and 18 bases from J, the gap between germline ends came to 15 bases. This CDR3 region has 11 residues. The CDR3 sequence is CAWRGLGAWTF. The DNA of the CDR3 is TGTGCCTGGAGGGGGTTAGGGGCCTGGACTTTC. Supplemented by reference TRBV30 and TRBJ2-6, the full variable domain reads SQTIHQWPATLVQPVGSPLSLECTVEGTSNPNLYWYRQAAGRGLQLLFYSVGIGQISSEVPQNLSASRPQDRQFILSSKKLLLSDSGFYLCAWRGLGAWTFGAGSRLTVL.

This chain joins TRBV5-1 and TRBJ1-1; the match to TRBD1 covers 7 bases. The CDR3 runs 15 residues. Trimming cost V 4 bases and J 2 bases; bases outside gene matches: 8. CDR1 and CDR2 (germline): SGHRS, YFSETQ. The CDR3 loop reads CASSVSGQTNTEAFF. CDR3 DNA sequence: TGCGCCAGCAGCGTCTCGGGACAGACCAACACTGAAGCTTTCTTT.

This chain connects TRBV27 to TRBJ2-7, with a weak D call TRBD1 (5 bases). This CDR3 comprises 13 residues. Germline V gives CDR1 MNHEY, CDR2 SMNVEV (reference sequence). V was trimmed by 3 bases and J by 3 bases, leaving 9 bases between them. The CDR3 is CASSLGLGYEQYF. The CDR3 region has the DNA TGTGCCAGCAGTTTGGGGCTTGGCTACGAGCAGTACTTC.

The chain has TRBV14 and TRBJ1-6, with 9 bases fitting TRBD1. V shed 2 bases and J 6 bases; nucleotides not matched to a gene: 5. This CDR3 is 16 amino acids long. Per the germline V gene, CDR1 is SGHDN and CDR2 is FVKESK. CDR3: CASSQMGQGGNSPLHF. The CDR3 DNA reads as TGTGCCAGCAGCCAAATGGGACAGGGCGGTAATTCACCCCTCCACTTT.

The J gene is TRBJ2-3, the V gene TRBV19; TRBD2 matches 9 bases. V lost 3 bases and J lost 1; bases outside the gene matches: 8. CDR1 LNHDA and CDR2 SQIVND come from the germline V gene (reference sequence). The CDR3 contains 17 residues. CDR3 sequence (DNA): TGTGCCAGTAGTATGAATGGGTTAGCGGGGGGCACAGATACGCAGTATTTT. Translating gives CASSMNGLAGGTDTQYF.